A selection of T cell receptor beta chains follows, all from one sample in a study of blood T cells in healthy people across ages. From the 5' RACE reads, TCRdb called clonotypes with MiXCR, one entry per CDR3 protein. Seen here are about 1.7 million distinct CDR3 sequences, roughly 28% observed once, and the top ten hold about 7.7%. Sequences were obtained from blood. These receptors were obtained from a woman in her twenties or thirties in good health. Both conserved end residues are part of each CDR3. A D gene is named only where the DNA matches it firmly. Size tells how often a clone was seen (once, few, many) or the class of an expanded clone, and some rows leave it out.

V gene: TRBV12-3/TRBV12-4
clone size: -
D gene: -
J gene: TRBJ1-4
CDR3 protein: CASSDSLPDEKLFF
CDR3 DNA: TGTGCCAGCAGTGACTCACTACCTGATGAAAAACTGTTTTTT

V gene: TRBV5-1
clone size: -
D gene: TRBD2
J gene: TRBJ2-5
CDR3 protein: CASSLATSGKETRYF
CDR3 DNA: TGCGCCAGCAGCTTGGCCACTAGCGGAAAAGAGACCCGGTACTTC

V gene: TRBV28
clone size: few
D gene: -
J gene: TRBJ1-2
CDR3 protein: CASTFGGGYGYTF
CDR3 DNA: TGTGCCAGCACCTTTGGAGGGGGTTATGGCTACACCTTC

V gene: TRBV4-3
clone size: few
D gene: -
J gene: TRBJ2-1
CDR3 protein: CASSQDRTNAYNEQFF
CDR3 DNA: TGCGCCAGCAGCCAAGATAGGACAAACGCCTACAATGAGCAGTTCTTC

V gene: TRBV14
clone size: -
D gene: -
J gene: TRBJ2-7
CDR3 protein: CASSQETKYEQYF
CDR3 DNA: TGTGCCAGCAGCCAAGAAACTAAATACGAGCAGTACTTC

V gene: TRBV7-9
clone size: -
D gene: TRBD1
J gene: TRBJ1-2
CDR3 protein: CASSLGDRGDSGYTF
CDR3 DNA: TGTGCCAGCAGCTTGGGCGACAGGGGGGATTCTGGCTACACCTTC

V gene: TRBV27
clone size: -
D gene: TRBD2
J gene: TRBJ2-5
CDR3 protein: CASSSISSGKAGETQYF
CDR3 DNA: TGTGCCAGCAGTTCCATATCCAGCGGGAAGGCCGGGGAGACCCAGTACTTC

V gene: TRBV12-3/TRBV12-4
clone size: -
D gene: -
J gene: TRBJ1-1
CDR3 protein: CASSRDGYEAFF
CDR3 DNA: TGTGCCAGCAGTCGCGACGGATATGAAGCTTTCTTT

V gene: TRBV7-9
clone size: few
D gene: -
J gene: TRBJ1-4
CDR3 protein: CALTAGGNIEKLFF
CDR3 DNA: TGTGCCCTAACCGCTGGGGGGAATATTGAAAAACTGTTTTTT

V gene: TRBV4-3
clone size: -
D gene: -
J gene: TRBJ2-7
CDR3 protein: CASSQVRGGTYEQYF
CDR3 DNA: TGCGCCAGCAGCCAAGTCAGGGGGGGAACCTACGAGCAGTACTTC

V gene: TRBV9
clone size: -
D gene: -
J gene: TRBJ1-2
CDR3 protein: CASSVDGDGYTF
CDR3 DNA: TGTGCCAGCAGCGTAGATGGGGATGGCTACACCTTC

V gene: TRBV29-1
clone size: -
D gene: -
J gene: TRBJ2-7
CDR3 protein: CSVAILSYNEQYF
CDR3 DNA: TGCAGCGTTGCCATACTCTCCTACAATGAGCAGTACTTC

V gene: TRBV7-2
clone size: -
D gene: -
J gene: TRBJ1-2
CDR3 protein: CASSSWPPEGNYGYTF
CDR3 DNA: TGTGCCAGCAGCTCGTGGCCTCCCGAGGGAAACTATGGCTACACCTTC

V gene: TRBV18
clone size: few
D gene: TRBD1
J gene: TRBJ2-4
CDR3 protein: CASSPLGQGQNLAKNIQYF
CDR3 DNA: TGTGCCAGCTCACCACTCGGCCAGGGACAGAACTTAGCCAAAAACATTCAGTACTTC

V gene: TRBV2
clone size: -
D gene: -
J gene: TRBJ2-1
CDR3 protein: CASSERTGGSYNEQFF
CDR3 DNA: TGTGCCAGCAGTGAACGAACGGGCGGCTCCTACAATGAGCAGTTCTTC

V gene: TRBV7-9
clone size: -
D gene: -
J gene: TRBJ2-5
CDR3 protein: CAGSPGWDGETQYF
CDR3 DNA: TGTGCCGGCTCCCCTGGTTGGGACGGGGAGACCCAGTACTTC

V gene: TRBV7-2
clone size: few
D gene: -
J gene: TRBJ2-5
CDR3 protein: CASSSPAGTVETQYF
CDR3 DNA: TGTGCCAGCAGCTCACCCGCGGGGACCGTAGAGACCCAGTACTTC

V gene: TRBV2
clone size: -
D gene: -
J gene: TRBJ1-1
CDR3 protein: CTSSERRGRTEAFF
CDR3 DNA: TGTACCAGCAGTGAGAGACGGGGAAGGACTGAAGCTTTCTTT

V gene: TRBV28
clone size: -
D gene: -
J gene: TRBJ1-4
CDR3 protein: CASRPPRTNEKLFF
CDR3 DNA: TGTGCCAGCAGGCCACCTCGCACTAATGAAAAACTGTTTTTT

V gene: TRBV5-1
clone size: few
D gene: -
J gene: TRBJ2-5
CDR3 protein: CASWRGGTKETQYF
CDR3 DNA: TGCGCCAGCTGGAGAGGAGGGACCAAAGAGACCCAGTACTTC

V gene: TRBV12-3/TRBV12-4
clone size: many
D gene: TRBD2
J gene: TRBJ2-7
CDR3 protein: CASSLEGLAGSYEQYF
CDR3 DNA: TGTGCCAGCAGTTTAGAAGGGCTAGCGGGCTCCTACGAGCAGTACTTC

V gene: TRBV12-3/TRBV12-4
clone size: once
D gene: TRBD1
J gene: TRBJ2-3
CDR3 protein: CASSGDRGRRTDTQYF
CDR3 DNA: TGTGCCAGCAGTGGAGACAGGGGGCGAAGAACAGATACGCAGTATTTT

V gene: TRBV5-1
clone size: -
D gene: TRBD2
J gene: TRBJ2-3
CDR3 protein: CASSRLAGVGDTQYF
CDR3 DNA: TGCGCCAGCAGCCGTTTAGCGGGAGTGGGAGATACGCAGTATTTT

V gene: TRBV4-1
clone size: many
D gene: TRBD2
J gene: TRBJ2-4
CDR3 protein: CASSPAGDLAKNIQYF
CDR3 DNA: TGCGCCAGCAGCCCTGCGGGGGACCTAGCCAAAAACATTCAGTACTTC

V gene: TRBV30
clone size: -
D gene: TRBD1
J gene: TRBJ1-5
CDR3 protein: CAWRDRGSHQPQHF
CDR3 DNA: TGTGCCTGGAGGGACAGGGGCAGTCACCAGCCCCAGCATTTT

V gene: TRBV27
clone size: -
D gene: -
J gene: TRBJ2-3
CDR3 protein: CASQSGRFLTDTQYF
CDR3 DNA: TGTGCCAGTCAATCGGGGCGCTTCCTCACAGATACGCAGTATTTT

V gene: TRBV20-1
clone size: -
D gene: -
J gene: TRBJ2-3
CDR3 protein: CGATEVISTDTQYF
CDR3 DNA: TGCGGTGCTACGGAAGTTATAAGCACTGATACGCAGTATTTT

V gene: TRBV6-1
clone size: -
D gene: -
J gene: TRBJ1-4
CDR3 protein: CASSEARFRDRRERFF
CDR3 DNA: TGTGCCAGCAGTGAAGCGCGTTTCAGGGATAGAAGAGAACGGTTTTTT

V gene: TRBV4-3
clone size: -
D gene: -
J gene: TRBJ1-5
CDR3 protein: CASSQDWATQVQPQHF
CDR3 DNA: TGCGCCAGCAGCCAAGATTGGGCCACTCAAGTTCAGCCCCAGCATTTT

V gene: TRBV20-1
clone size: -
D gene: -
J gene: TRBJ2-7
CDR3 protein: CSDIRDNCYEQYF
CDR3 DNA: TGCAGTGACATCCGGGACAACTGTTACGAGCAGTACTTC

V gene: TRBV30
clone size: -
D gene: -
J gene: TRBJ1-5
CDR3 protein: CAWSRRGQPQHF
CDR3 DNA: TGTGCCTGGAGTAGAAGGGGGCAGCCCCAGCATTTT

V gene: TRBV7-7
clone size: once
D gene: -
J gene: TRBJ2-5
CDR3 protein: CASSARVWETQYF
CDR3 DNA: TGTGCCAGCAGCGCCAGGGTTTGGGAGACCCAGTACTTC

V gene: TRBV3-1
clone size: few
D gene: TRBD2
J gene: TRBJ2-4
CDR3 protein: CASSQDLGSGGQQYF
CDR3 DNA: TGTGCCAGCAGCCAAGATCTGGGTAGCGGGGGACAGCAGTACTTC

V gene: TRBV12-3/TRBV12-4
clone size: -
D gene: TRBD1
J gene: TRBJ2-7
CDR3 protein: CASRPGGSYEQYF
CDR3 DNA: TGTGCCAGCCGCCCAGGGGGATCCTACGAGCAGTACTTC

V gene: TRBV7-6
clone size: few
D gene: -
J gene: TRBJ2-5
CDR3 protein: CASSPWGEFGLEQYF
CDR3 DNA: TGTGCCAGCAGCCCCTGGGGGGAGTTTGGGTTGGAGCAGTACTTC

V gene: TRBV7-9
clone size: few
D gene: -
J gene: TRBJ2-3
CDR3 protein: CASSPRLGDPGTDTQYF
CDR3 DNA: TGTGCCAGCAGCCCAAGGTTAGGGGACCCCGGCACAGATACGCAGTATTTT

V gene: TRBV24-1
clone size: -
D gene: -
J gene: TRBJ2-3
CDR3 protein: CATGVEGASTDTQYF
CDR3 DNA: TGTGCCACCGGCGTCGAGGGTGCTAGCACAGATACGCAGTATTTT

V gene: TRBV3-1
clone size: once
D gene: -
J gene: TRBJ2-1
CDR3 protein: CASAKLGASSYNEQFF
CDR3 DNA: TGTGCCAGCGCCAAATTGGGGGCGAGCTCCTACAATGAGCAGTTCTTC

V gene: TRBV7-2
clone size: many
D gene: -
J gene: TRBJ2-7
CDR3 protein: CASSLALTGAPYEQYF
CDR3 DNA: TGTGCCAGCAGCTTAGCGCTGACGGGGGCTCCCTACGAGCAGTACTTC

V gene: TRBV12-3/TRBV12-4
clone size: few
D gene: -
J gene: TRBJ1-2
CDR3 protein: CASSAGSDSHYGYTF
CDR3 DNA: TGTGCCAGCAGTGCGGGCTCGGACAGCCACTATGGCTACACCTTC

V gene: TRBV12-3/TRBV12-4
clone size: few
D gene: -
J gene: TRBJ1-5
CDR3 protein: CASSPTGFGNQPQHF
CDR3 DNA: TGTGCCAGCAGTCCTACAGGGTTTGGCAATCAGCCCCAGCATTTT

V gene: TRBV9
clone size: -
D gene: TRBD1
J gene: TRBJ2-3
CDR3 protein: CASSAPGTGGTDTQYF
CDR3 DNA: TGTGCCAGCAGCGCCCCCGGGACAGGGGGCACAGATACGCAGTATTTT

V gene: TRBV6-1
clone size: -
D gene: -
J gene: TRBJ1-4
CDR3 protein: CASSEALGGHREKLFF
CDR3 DNA: TGTGCCAGCAGTGAAGCGTTGGGAGGGCATCGGGAAAAACTGTTTTTT

V gene: TRBV7-2
clone size: -
D gene: TRBD1
J gene: TRBJ2-1
CDR3 protein: CASSLVRTGASEQFF
CDR3 DNA: TGTGCCAGCAGCCTGGTCCGGACAGGGGCCTCTGAGCAGTTCTTC

V gene: TRBV4-2
clone size: -
D gene: TRBD2
J gene: TRBJ2-1
CDR3 protein: CASSQDPGLANEQFF
CDR3 DNA: TGTGCCAGCAGCCAAGACCCGGGACTAGCTAATGAGCAGTTCTTC

V gene: TRBV5-1
clone size: -
D gene: TRBD1
J gene: TRBJ2-1
CDR3 protein: CASSLVQTGGYNEQFF
CDR3 DNA: TGCGCCAGCAGCTTGGTCCAGACAGGGGGCTACAATGAGCAGTTCTTC

V gene: TRBV5-1
clone size: -
D gene: TRBD1
J gene: TRBJ1-6
CDR3 protein: CASSQGTGVGPPLHF
CDR3 DNA: TGCGCCAGCAGCCAAGGGACAGGGGTTGGACCACCCCTCCACTTT

V gene: TRBV12-3/TRBV12-4
clone size: many
D gene: TRBD1
J gene: TRBJ2-7
CDR3 protein: CASRAGTGSSYEQYF
CDR3 DNA: TGTGCCAGCAGAGCCGGGACAGGTTCTTCCTACGAGCAGTACTTC

V gene: TRBV27
clone size: -
D gene: -
J gene: TRBJ2-5
CDR3 protein: CASSLLPSQETQYF
CDR3 DNA: TGTGCCAGCAGTTTATTACCTTCGCAAGAGACCCAGTACTTC

V gene: TRBV27
clone size: few
D gene: TRBD2
J gene: TRBJ2-1
CDR3 protein: CATSLAGGPWNEQFF
CDR3 DNA: TGTGCCACCTCCCTAGCGGGAGGGCCTTGGAATGAGCAGTTCTTC